The 21 T cell receptor beta chains below were found in one sample sequenced in a study of early stage breast cancer tumors (dated by TCRdb to the late 2010s). The library was built by means of the immunoSEQ multiplex PCR assay. TCRdb's version of the immuneACCESS table is confined to in-frame rearrangements and falls short of the full clone set. An unresolved V gene accounts for under half of the shortfall where checked; the remainder is of unknown origin. The sample contains around 71,000 clones, 79% of them found a single time. Clones ranked in the top ten supply around 3.4% of the sample. The sequenced material came from blood. All receptors come from a person aged 60 to 70 with breast cancer.

The rearrangement uses TRBV29-1 and TRBJ2-7; possible D gene TRBD1, 5 bases. Germline values: CDR1 SQVTM, CDR2 ANQGSEA. CDR3 length: 11 amino acids. Trimming removed 5 bases at V and 7 bases at J, with 12 bases between. CDR3 sequence reads: CSVTSGWEQYF. CDR3 nucleotide sequence: TGCAGCGTTACCTCAGGGTGGGAGCAGTACTTC.

This chain joins TRBV2 and TRBJ2-7; 9 bases are a match to TRBD2. Germline V gives CDR1 SNHLY, CDR2 FYNNEI. The length of the CDR3 is 15 residues. With V trimmed by 8 bases and J by 2 bases, 10 bases remained unmatched. The CDR3 coding sequence is TGTGCCAGCCTCCGGGATAGCGGGAGAACCTACGAGCAGTACTTC. Translation: CASLRDSGRTYEQYF.

V gene TRBV6-1 combines with J gene TRBJ1-1; D ambiguous. CDR1 and CDR2 (germline): MNHNS, SASEGT. The ends were cut back, 8 bases at V and 1 base at J, with 5 bases in the middle. The CDR3 spans 11 residues. CDR3 DNA sequence: TGTGCCAGCGACCGGAACACTGAAGCTTTCTTT. Protein sequence: CASDRNTEAFF.

This clone turned up a few times. This chain joins TRBV5-6 and TRBJ1-3; D uncertain. V dropped 2 bases and J dropped 0 bases, with 9 bases sitting between them. Germline-derived CDR1 and CDR2 are SGHDT and YYEEEE. The CDR3 runs to 15 residues. The CDR3 here is CASSFSASSGNTIYF. The CDR3 nucleotides are TGTGCCAGCAGCTTTTCAGCGAGCTCTGGAAACACCATATATTTT.

The chain carries TRBV30 and TRBJ2-7, with 8 bases fitting TRBD2. The germline CDR1 and CDR2 sequences are GTSNPN and SVGIG (reference sequence). Germline trimming cut 7 bases from V and 5 bases from J; bases unmatched to any gene: 10. This CDR3 has 13 residues. CDR3: CASSKGLVDEQYF. For the CDR3, the DNA is TGTGCCTCCAGCAAGGGACTAGTTGACGAGCAGTACTTC.

This clone has just a few counts. V is TRBV19 and J is TRBJ1-6, with D unclear. V lost 8 bases and J lost 5, with 13 bases in between. Germline V gene sequence: CDR1 LNHDA, CDR2 SQIVND (reference sequence). This CDR3 region has 14 residues. The CDR3 sequence is CASGFGENNSPLHF. Written as DNA, the CDR3 is TGTGCCAGTGGGTTCGGGGAGAATAATTCACCCCTCCACTTT.

The chain carries TRBV6-1 and TRBJ1-1; the D gene is possibly TRBD1 (5 bases). The CDR3 contains 15 residues. Trimming removed 3 bases from V and 1 base from J, with 12 bases in between. In germline, CDR1 is MNHNS, CDR2 SASEGT. CDR3 DNA sequence: TGTGCCAGCAGTGACTACCGAACAGGGAACACTGAAGCTTTCTTT. It encodes CASSDYRTGNTEAFF.

The table lists this clone with a count of one. V gene TRBV5-1 combines with J gene TRBJ2-3; tentatively, D is TRBD2 (6 bases). This CDR3 contains 14 residues. CDR1 and CDR2 from the germline V gene are SGHRS and YFSETQ. Trimming shortened V by 6 bases and J by 3 bases, and 14 bases separated the two germline ends. The CDR3 loop is CASTSGEWTDTQYF. CDR3 nucleotides: TGCGCCAGCACCTCGGGGGAATGGACAGATACGCAGTATTTT.

This chain links TRBV20-1 with TRBJ2-3; tentative D call: TRBD1 (5 bases). V was shortened by 5 bases and J by 6 bases, with 9 bases between the two germline ends. This CDR3 comprises 11 residues. CDR1 DFQATT and CDR2 SNEGSKA come from the germline V gene (reference sequence). The CDR3 protein is CSAYHRDTQYF. In DNA form, the CDR3 reads TGCAGTGCTTATCACAGGGATACGCAGTATTTT.

This chain uses TRBV5-1 with TRBJ2-6; 12 nucleotides line up with TRBD2. This CDR3 comprises 22 residues. Looked up from germline, CDR1 is SGHRS and CDR2 is YFSETQ. V was clipped by 2 bases and J by 0 bases; unmatched bases: 15. CDR3 amino acids: CASSFIALSTSGSLSGANVLTF. The CDR3 region has the DNA TGCGCCAGCAGCTTTATCGCCCTCTCGACTAGCGGGAGTCTCTCTGGGGCCAACGTCCTGACTTTC.

The chain uses TRBV4-1 and TRBJ1-2; the D is unclear. Trimming left V 4 bases short and J 7 bases short, with 22 bases between. The germline CDR1 and CDR2 sequences are MGHRA and YSYEKL. The length of the CDR3 is 16 residues. CDR3 in DNA: TGCGCCAGCAGCCTAAGAACGGCAGACACTGTCTCTGGCTACACCTTC. Amino acids: CASSLRTADTVSGYTF.

The chain couples TRBV5-1 to TRBJ2-5, with 11 bases matching TRBD1. There are 15 residues in the CDR3. CDR1 is SGHRS and CDR2 is YFSETQ in the germline V gene. Trimming removed 2 bases from V and 5 bases from J; junction bases left unmatched: 5. CDR3 loop: CASSFGGTGGETQYF. In DNA, the CDR3 is TGCGCCAGCAGCTTCGGAGGGACAGGGGGGGAGACCCAGTACTTC.

The chain couples TRBV18 to TRBJ2-2; TRBD1 might be the D (6 bases). Germline V gene lookup returns CDR1 KGHSH and CDR2 LQKENI. There are 14 residues in the CDR3. The germline V and J ends were trimmed by 3 bases and 6 bases, with 11 bases remaining between them. The CDR3 loop is CASSPRQDPGELFF. The CDR3 nucleotides read TGTGCCAGCTCACCTAGACAGGATCCCGGGGAGCTGTTTTTT.

The chain joins TRBV4-2 to TRBJ2-3; no reliable D call. The CDR3 is 14 residues long. Germline V gives CDR1 LGHNA, CDR2 YNFKEQ. V was pared by 1 base and J by 7 bases, with 12 bases between. The DNA of the CDR3 is TGTGCCAGCAGCCAAGGTTTGCAGGAATATACGCAGTATTTT. It yields the protein CASSQGLQEYTQYF.

A single count supports this clone. The chain couples TRBV7-8 to TRBJ2-7; TRBD2 matches 11 bases. CDR1 SGHVS and CDR2 FQNEAQ come from the germline V gene. With V trimmed by 3 bases and J by 3 bases, 4 bases remained unmatched. The CDR3 runs to 15 residues. As DNA, the CDR3 is TGTGCCAGCAGCTTGGTAGCGGGAGGGAGCTACGAGCAGTACTTC. It yields the protein CASSLVAGGSYEQYF. The complete variable domain, with remaining parts taken from reference TRBV7-8 and TRBJ2-7, reads GAGVSQSPRYKVAKRGQDVALRCDPISGHVSLFWYQQALGQGPEFLTYFQNEAQLDKSGLPSDRFFAERPEGSVSTLKIQRTQQEDSAVYLCASSLVAGGSYEQYFGPGTRLTVT.

This rearrangement joins TRBV28 to TRBJ1-1; the D gene is possibly TRBD1 (5 bases). With 5 bases removed from V and 6 bases from J, the gap between germline ends came to 10 bases. The CDR3 spans 12 residues. The V gene's germline CDR1 is MDHEN and CDR2 SYDVKM. CDR3 in DNA: TGTGCCAGCAGTCTGACAGAGGCTGAAGCTTTCTTT. It translates to CASSLTEAEAFF.

The chain has TRBV7-2 and TRBJ2-3; 7 bases agree with TRBD1. Germline lookup yields CDR1 SGHTA and CDR2 FQGNSA. With V trimmed by 5 bases and J by 4 bases, 6 bases remained unmatched. The CDR3 spans 14 residues. The CDR3 reads CASSTRTGPDTQYF. CDR3 sequence (DNA): TGTGCCAGCAGCACCCGGACAGGTCCAGATACGCAGTATTTT.

This clone was recorded only once. This chain connects TRBV5-1 to TRBJ1-1; 8 bases line up with TRBD1. Germline V gene lookup returns CDR1 SGHRS and CDR2 YFSETQ. V shed 2 bases and J 2 bases; nucleotides not matched to a gene: 5. CDR3 length equals 15 residues. This CDR3 reads CASSLTQGANTEAFF. CDR3 DNA sequence: TGCGCCAGCAGCTTAACGCAGGGGGCAAACACTGAAGCTTTCTTT.

This clone was observed a single time. CDR3 sequence reads: CASRQETGIDEQFF. The CDR3 nucleotides read TGCGCCAGCAGACAAGAAACAGGGATTGATGAGCAGTTCTTC. The chain couples TRBV23-1 to TRBJ2-1; weak D call: TRBD1 (6 bases). TRBV23-1 is placed among ORFs of uncertain function. V was clipped by 6 bases and J by 8 bases, with 17 bases between them. This CDR3 is built from 14 residues.

The V and J genes are TRBV28 and TRBJ2-1; 15 positions agree with TRBD2. Per the germline V gene, CDR1 is MDHEN and CDR2 is SYDVKM. CDR3 size: 15 residues. The V and J ends lost 6 bases and 7 bases, in that order; junction bases with no gene match: 4. The CDR3, as DNA: TGTGCCAGCAGCCCCGGGACTAGCGGGAGGAATGAGCAGTTCTTC. It encodes CASSPGTSGRNEQFF.

This chain links TRBV7-2 with TRBJ1-1; 8 bases map to TRBD1. Germline trimming cut 5 bases from V and 5 bases from J; bases unmatched to any gene: 4. Looked up from germline, CDR1 is SGHTA and CDR2 is FQGNSA. The length of the CDR3 is 13 residues. The CDR3 region is CASSGQGYTEAFF. The CDR3 DNA sequence: TGTGCCAGCAGCGGACAGGGCTATACTGAAGCTTTCTTT.